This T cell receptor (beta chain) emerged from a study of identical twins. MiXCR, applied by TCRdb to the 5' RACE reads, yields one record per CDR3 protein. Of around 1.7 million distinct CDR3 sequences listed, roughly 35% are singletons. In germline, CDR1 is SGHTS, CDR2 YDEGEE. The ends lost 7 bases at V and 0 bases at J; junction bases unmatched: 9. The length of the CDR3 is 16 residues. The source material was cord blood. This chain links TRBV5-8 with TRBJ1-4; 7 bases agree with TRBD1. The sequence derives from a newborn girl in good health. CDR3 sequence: CASLAGQPATNEKLFF. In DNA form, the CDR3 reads TGTGCCAGCTTGGCGGGACAGCCTGCAACTAATGAAAAACTGTTTTTT.